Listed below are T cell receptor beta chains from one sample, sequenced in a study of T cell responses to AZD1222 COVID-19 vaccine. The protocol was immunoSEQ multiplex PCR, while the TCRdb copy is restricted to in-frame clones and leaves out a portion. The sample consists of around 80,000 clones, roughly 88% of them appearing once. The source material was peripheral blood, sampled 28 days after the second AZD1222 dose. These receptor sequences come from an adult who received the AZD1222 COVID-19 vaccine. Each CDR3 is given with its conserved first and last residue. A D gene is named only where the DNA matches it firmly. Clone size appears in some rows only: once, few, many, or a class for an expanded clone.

TGTGCCAGCAGCTTAGCGGGGCAACCTAGGGTCACTGAAGCTTTCTTT CASSLAGQPRVTEAFF - - TRBJ1-1 TRBV7-2
TGTGCCAGCATGAGACTAGCAAGTATGGAGCAGTACTTC CASMRLASMEQYF - TRBD2 TRBJ2-7 TRBV27
TGTGCCAGCAGCGTCTCGGTGAATGAGCAGTTCTTC CASSVSVNEQFF few - TRBJ2-1 TRBV9
TGTGCCAGCAGCTTATGGGGTTCCAGCACAGATACGCAGTATTTT CASSLWGSSTDTQYF - - TRBJ2-3 TRBV11-2
TGTGCCAGCAGCCCATCGGGGGTTAATACAGATACGCAGTATTTT CASSPSGVNTDTQYF - - TRBJ2-3 TRBV28
TGTGCCAGCAGCTTAGATCATGGCCTCCTAGGCTCTGGAAACACCATATATTTT CASSLDHGLLGSGNTIYF - - TRBJ1-3 TRBV11-2
TGTGCCAGCAGCTTCCCGGGACAGAGCTCCTACGAGCAGTACTTC CASSFPGQSSYEQYF - TRBD1 TRBJ2-7 TRBV13
TGTGCCACTATAAACGTCCGGAGAGCTTTCTTT CATINVRRAFF - - TRBJ1-1 TRBV12-3/TRBV12-4
TGTGCCAGCTCATCGAACTCTGGAAACACCATATATTTT CASSSNSGNTIYF - - TRBJ1-3 TRBV18
TGCAGTGCTAGTATGGGGTTCGATCGTGGCACTGAAGCTTTCTTT CSASMGFDRGTEAFF - - TRBJ1-1 TRBV20-1
TGTGCCAGCAGCTTAGCCGGGAGCAACACTGAAGCTTTCTTT CASSLAGSNTEAFF many - TRBJ1-1 TRBV7-9
TGTGCCAGCAGCTTACGACAGGGCTTCACCGGGGAGCTGTTTTTT CASSLRQGFTGELFF - TRBD1 TRBJ2-2 TRBV7-2
TGTGCCAGTAGTATGGATAGTGGACTCTTATATAGCAATCAGCCCCAGCATTTT CASSMDSGLLYSNQPQHF - - TRBJ1-5 TRBV19
TGTGCCAGCAGTGGAGATCAGTCCTACGAGCAGTACTTC CASSGDQSYEQYF once - TRBJ2-7 TRBV2
TGTGCCACCAGTGATCCTAGCGGGACTAGCACAGATACGCAGTATTTT CATSDPSGTSTDTQYF - TRBD2 TRBJ2-3 TRBV24-1
TGTGCCAGCAGAATCATAGCGGGGGCTAGCACAGATACGCAGTATTTT CASRIIAGASTDTQYF - TRBD2 TRBJ2-3 TRBV27
TGTGCCACCAGGGTACCCACCAACTATGGCTACACCTTC CATRVPTNYGYTF - - TRBJ1-2 TRBV28
TGTGCCAGCAGCGTAGTTGCAGGTACAAGCGGGGATACGCAGTATTTT CASSVVAGTSGDTQYF - - TRBJ2-3 TRBV9
TGTGCCAGCAGGCCCCGACAGGGGTTAGCCTACGAGCAGTACTTC CASRPRQGLAYEQYF once TRBD1 TRBJ2-7 TRBV2
TGTGCCAGCAGTGCCCACTACGAGCAGTACTTC CASSAHYEQYF - - TRBJ2-7 TRBV25-1
TGTGCCAGCAGCGACTATACGGGACACCAAGAGACCCAGTACTTC CASSDYTGHQETQYF - - TRBJ2-5 TRBV5-4
TGTGCCAGCAGCTTAGGACAGTCTGGGGCCAACGTCCTGACTTTC CASSLGQSGANVLTF few - TRBJ2-6 TRBV11-3
TGCGCCAGCAGCCAACCCGGGAACTATGGCTACACCTTC CASSQPGNYGYTF - - TRBJ1-2 TRBV4-1
TGTGCCAGCAGCTTGCGCAGTAGGAGCTATGGCTACACCTTC CASSLRSRSYGYTF once - TRBJ1-2 TRBV5-4
TGTGCCGGGAAGGGGTCAATGAACACTGAAGCTTTCTTT CAGKGSMNTEAFF - - TRBJ1-1 TRBV6-5
TGTGCCTCCCAAAGGGGTGATCAGCCCCAGCATTTT CASQRGDQPQHF - - TRBJ1-5 TRBV12-3/TRBV12-4
TGTGCCAGCATTACTGGACAGGGGCCTCAAGAGACCCAGTACTTC CASITGQGPQETQYF - TRBD1 TRBJ2-5 TRBV2
TGTGCCACCAGTGATGTGGGTCCCCCGAGGAAGTGTGAAAAACTGTTTTTT CATSDVGPPRKCEKLFF - - TRBJ1-4 TRBV24-1
TGTGCCAGCAGGGGGCTCACCTACGAGCAGTACTTC CASRGLTYEQYF once - TRBJ2-7 TRBV28
TGTGCCAGCAGCCGAGGTGAGGGGGGAGAGACCCAGTACTTC CASSRGEGGETQYF few - TRBJ2-5 TRBV4-2
TGTGCCAGCTCGCCGCCCCGCCCCCCGGGGAACATTCAGTACTTC CASSPPRPPGNIQYF - - TRBJ2-4 TRBV25-1
TGTGCCAGCAGCATAACAGGGGGCTCTGGAAACACCATATATTTT CASSITGGSGNTIYF - TRBD1 TRBJ1-3 TRBV7-9
TGTGCCACTCGGGGACGGGGAAGGAACTATGGCTACACCTTC CATRGRGRNYGYTF - - TRBJ1-2 TRBV28
TGTGCCAGCAGCCGCTCCTTTCGGGACAGCTCTGGAAACACCATATATTTT CASSRSFRDSSGNTIYF - TRBD1 TRBJ1-3 TRBV9
TGTGCCAGCAGCTTAGATGGTATTAGCACAGATACGCAGTATTTT CASSLDGISTDTQYF - - TRBJ2-3 TRBV11-2
TGTGCCAGCAGCCTGGGACTAGCGGGAGCTACAGATACGCAGTATTTT CASSLGLAGATDTQYF - TRBD2 TRBJ2-3 TRBV5-4
TGCGCCAGCAGCTTGGGAAACAGGGCAACTAATGAAAAACTGTTTTTT CASSLGNRATNEKLFF - - TRBJ1-4 TRBV5-1
TGTGCCAGCAGCTTAGATCAGGGGAGGTTCACTGAAGCTTTCTTT CASSLDQGRFTEAFF - - TRBJ1-1 TRBV7-9
TGTGCCAGCTCACCAGGCCAAGGAAAACTGTTTTTT CASSPGQGKLFF - - TRBJ1-4 TRBV18
TGCGCCAGCAGCCCGACCATAGGCACAGATACGCAGTATTTT CASSPTIGTDTQYF - - TRBJ2-3 TRBV5-1
TGTGCCAGTGTGACAGGGGATGTCACTGAAGCTTTCTTT CASVTGDVTEAFF - TRBD1 TRBJ1-1 TRBV19
TGTGCCAGCAGCATGAGCCCGCCTCTAGCGGGGGGGCTTTTCAATGAGCAGTTCTTC CASSMSPPLAGGLFNEQFF - TRBD2 TRBJ2-1 TRBV7-6
TGTGCCAGCAGCCCCGGACTCATTTCGAATCAGCCCCAGCATTTT CASSPGLISNQPQHF - - TRBJ1-5 TRBV7-8
TGTGCCAGCGGATACGGTGAGCAGTACTTC CASGYGEQYF - - TRBJ2-7 TRBV28
TGTGCCAGCAGTTCACCATCTGGGCCGGGTGAAAAACTGTTTTTT CASSSPSGPGEKLFF once - TRBJ1-4 TRBV28
TGTGCCAGCAGCTATACGGACACCTACGAGCAGTACTTC CASSYTDTYEQYF - - TRBJ2-7 TRBV6-5
TGTGCCAGCAGCCTACAGGAGAACTCCTACGAGCAGTACTTC CASSLQENSYEQYF few - TRBJ2-7 TRBV7-9
TGTGCCAGCAGTACTGGGGGGCTAGCCAAAAACATTCAGTACTTC CASSTGGLAKNIQYF - - TRBJ2-4 TRBV6-6
TGTGCCACCAGGGGGAGGCTACAGGGCCCCGGCGAGCAGTACTTC CATRGRLQGPGEQYF - - TRBJ2-7 TRBV27
TGTGCCAGCCCATGGGCGGGGGTTCGTTACGAGCAGTACTTC CASPWAGVRYEQYF once TRBD2 TRBJ2-7 TRBV27